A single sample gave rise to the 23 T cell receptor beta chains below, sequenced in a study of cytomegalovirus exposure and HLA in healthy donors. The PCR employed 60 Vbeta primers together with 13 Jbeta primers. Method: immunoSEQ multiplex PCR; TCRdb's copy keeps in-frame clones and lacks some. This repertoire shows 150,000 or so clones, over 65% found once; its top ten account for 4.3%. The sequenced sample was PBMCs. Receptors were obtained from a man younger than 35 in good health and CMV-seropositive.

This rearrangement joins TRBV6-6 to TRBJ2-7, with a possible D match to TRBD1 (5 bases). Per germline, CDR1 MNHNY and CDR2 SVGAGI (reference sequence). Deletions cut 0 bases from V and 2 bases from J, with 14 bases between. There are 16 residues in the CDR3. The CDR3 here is CASSYSLRTNTYEQYF. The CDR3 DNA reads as TGTGCCAGCAGTTACTCGTTACGGACAAATACCTACGAGCAGTACTTC.

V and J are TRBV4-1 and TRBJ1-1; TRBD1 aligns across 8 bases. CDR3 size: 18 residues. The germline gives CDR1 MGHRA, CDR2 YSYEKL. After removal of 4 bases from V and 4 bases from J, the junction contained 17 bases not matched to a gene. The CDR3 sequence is CASSPEQDRADSGTEAFF. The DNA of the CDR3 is TGCGCCAGCAGCCCGGAACAGGACAGGGCTGATTCGGGCACTGAAGCTTTCTTT.

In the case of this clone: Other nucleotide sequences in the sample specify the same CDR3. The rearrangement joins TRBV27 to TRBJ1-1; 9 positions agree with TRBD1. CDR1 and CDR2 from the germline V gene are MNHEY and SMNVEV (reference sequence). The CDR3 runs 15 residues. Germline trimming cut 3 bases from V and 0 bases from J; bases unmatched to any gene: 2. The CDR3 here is CASSFGTGLNTEAFF. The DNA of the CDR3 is TGTGCCAGCAGTTTCGGGACAGGGTTGAACACTGAAGCTTTCTTT.

The CDR3 region is CASSLVAGGAYNEQFF. CDR3 in DNA: TGTGCCAGCAGTCTAGTAGCGGGAGGGGCATACAATGAGCAGTTCTTC. The chain joins TRBV27 to TRBJ2-1; 11 bases align to TRBD2. The V gene's germline CDR1 is MNHEY and CDR2 SMNVEV (reference sequence). V lost 5 bases, J lost 4 bases, and 7 bases stayed unmatched. The CDR3 totals 16 residues.

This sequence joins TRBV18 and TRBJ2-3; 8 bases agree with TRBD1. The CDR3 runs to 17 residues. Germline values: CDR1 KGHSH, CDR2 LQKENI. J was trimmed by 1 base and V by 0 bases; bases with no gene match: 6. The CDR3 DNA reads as TGTGCCAGCTCACCACCTGGCGTACAGGGGGGCACAGATACGCAGTATTTT. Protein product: CASSPPGVQGGTDTQYF.

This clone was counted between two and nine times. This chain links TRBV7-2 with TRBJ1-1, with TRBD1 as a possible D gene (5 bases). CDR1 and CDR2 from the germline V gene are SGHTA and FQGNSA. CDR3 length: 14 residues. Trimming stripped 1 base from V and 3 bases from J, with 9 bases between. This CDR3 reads CASSLVIGDTEAFF. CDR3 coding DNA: TGTGCCAGCAGCTTAGTTATAGGGGACACTGAAGCTTTCTTT. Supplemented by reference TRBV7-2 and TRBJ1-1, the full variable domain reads GAGVSQSPSNKVTEKGKDVELRCDPISGHTALYWYRQSLGQGLEFLIYFQGNSAPDKSGLPSDRFSAERTGGSVSTLTIQRTQQEDSAVYLCASSLVIGDTEAFFGQGTRLTVV.

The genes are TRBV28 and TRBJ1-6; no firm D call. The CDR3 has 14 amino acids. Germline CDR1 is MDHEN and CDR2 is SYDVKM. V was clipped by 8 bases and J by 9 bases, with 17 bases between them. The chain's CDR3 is CASFRLPGVSPLHF. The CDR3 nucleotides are TGTGCCAGCTTCCGGCTCCCCGGGGTTTCACCCCTCCACTTT.

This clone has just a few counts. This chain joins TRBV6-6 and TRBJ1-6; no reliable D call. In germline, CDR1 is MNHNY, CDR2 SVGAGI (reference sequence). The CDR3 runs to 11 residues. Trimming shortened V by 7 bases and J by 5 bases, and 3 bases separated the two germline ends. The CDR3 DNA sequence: TGTGCCAGCACGGATAATTCACCCCTCCACTTT. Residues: CASTDNSPLHF.

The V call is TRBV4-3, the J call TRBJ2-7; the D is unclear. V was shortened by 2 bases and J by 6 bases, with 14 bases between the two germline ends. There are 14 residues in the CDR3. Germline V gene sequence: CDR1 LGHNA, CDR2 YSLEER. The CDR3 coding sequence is TGCGCCAGCAGCCAATGTAAAACCGGGTGCGAGCAGTACTTC. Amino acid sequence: CASSQCKTGCEQYF.

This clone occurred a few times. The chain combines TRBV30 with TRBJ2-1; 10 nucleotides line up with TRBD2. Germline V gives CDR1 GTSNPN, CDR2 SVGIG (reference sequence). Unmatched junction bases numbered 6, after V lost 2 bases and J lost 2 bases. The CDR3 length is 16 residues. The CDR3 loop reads CAWSISGTSAYNEQFF. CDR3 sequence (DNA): TGTGCCTGGAGTATCTCCGGGACTAGCGCCTACAATGAGCAGTTCTTC.

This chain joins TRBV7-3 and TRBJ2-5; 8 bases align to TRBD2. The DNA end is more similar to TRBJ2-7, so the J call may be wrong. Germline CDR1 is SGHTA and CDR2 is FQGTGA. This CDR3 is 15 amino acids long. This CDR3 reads CASSLAGGTSYEQYF. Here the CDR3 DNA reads TGTGCCAGCAGCTTAGCGGGGGGTACGTCCTACGAGCAGTACTTC.

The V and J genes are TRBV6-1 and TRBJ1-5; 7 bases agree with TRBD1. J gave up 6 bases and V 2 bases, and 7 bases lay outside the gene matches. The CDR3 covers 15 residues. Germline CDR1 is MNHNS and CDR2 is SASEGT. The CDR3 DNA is TGTGCCAGCAGTGAACCTGGGACAGCAAGTCAGCCCCAGCATTTT. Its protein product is CASSEPGTASQPQHF.

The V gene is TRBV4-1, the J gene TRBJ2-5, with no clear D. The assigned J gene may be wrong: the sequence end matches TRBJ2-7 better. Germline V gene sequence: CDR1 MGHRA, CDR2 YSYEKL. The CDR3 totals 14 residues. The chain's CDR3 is CASSLQIIPYEQYF. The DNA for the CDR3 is TGCGCCAGCAGCCTTCAAATAATTCCCTACGAGCAGTACTTC.

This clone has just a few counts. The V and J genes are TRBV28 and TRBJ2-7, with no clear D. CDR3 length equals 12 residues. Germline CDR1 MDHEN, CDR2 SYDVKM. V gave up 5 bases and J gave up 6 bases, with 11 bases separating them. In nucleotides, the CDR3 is TGTGCCAGCAGTCCCCGAATCGGCGAGCAGTACTTC. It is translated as CASSPRIGEQYF.

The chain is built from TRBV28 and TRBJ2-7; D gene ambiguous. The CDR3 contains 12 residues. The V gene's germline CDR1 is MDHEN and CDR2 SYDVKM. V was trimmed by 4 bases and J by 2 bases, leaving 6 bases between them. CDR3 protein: CASSSRAYEQYF. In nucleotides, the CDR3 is TGTGCCAGCAGTTCTAGAGCCTACGAGCAGTACTTC.

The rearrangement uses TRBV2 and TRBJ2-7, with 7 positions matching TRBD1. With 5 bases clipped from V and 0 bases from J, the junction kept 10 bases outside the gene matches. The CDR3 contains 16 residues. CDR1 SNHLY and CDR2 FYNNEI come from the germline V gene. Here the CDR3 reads CASSLPTGTVSYEQYF. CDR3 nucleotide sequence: TGTGCCAGCAGTCTCCCTACCGGGACAGTCTCCTACGAGCAGTACTTC. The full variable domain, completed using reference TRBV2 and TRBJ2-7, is EPEVTQTPSHQVTQMGQEVILRCVPISNHLYFYWYRQILGQKVEFLVSFYNNEISEKSEIFDDQFSVERPDGSNFTLKIRSTKLEDSAMYFCASSLPTGTVSYEQYFGPGTRLTVT.

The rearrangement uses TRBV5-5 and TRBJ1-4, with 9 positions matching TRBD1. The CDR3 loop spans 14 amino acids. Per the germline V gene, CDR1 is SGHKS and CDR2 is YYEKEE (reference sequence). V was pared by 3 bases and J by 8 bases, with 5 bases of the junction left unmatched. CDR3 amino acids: CASSSGQGTEKLFF. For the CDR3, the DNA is TGTGCCAGCAGCTCGGGACAGGGCACAGAAAAACTGTTTTTT.

The CDR3 spells CASSPDDGGPGEQFF. Written as DNA, the CDR3 is TGTGCCAGCAGCCCAGATGACGGGGGGCCGGGTGAGCAGTTCTTC. The chain joins TRBV6-1 to TRBJ2-1, with D possibly being TRBD2 (7 bases). V was shortened by 6 bases and J by 9 bases, with 21 bases between the two germline ends. Germline V gene sequence: CDR1 MNHNS, CDR2 SASEGT. The CDR3 is 15 residues long.

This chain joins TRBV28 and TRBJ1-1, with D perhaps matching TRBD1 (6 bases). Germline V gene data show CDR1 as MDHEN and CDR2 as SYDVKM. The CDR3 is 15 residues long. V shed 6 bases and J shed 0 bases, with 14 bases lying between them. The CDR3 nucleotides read TGTGCCAGCAGGCGGGGGGCTAATATGAACACTGAAGCTTTCTTT. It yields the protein CASRRGANMNTEAFF.

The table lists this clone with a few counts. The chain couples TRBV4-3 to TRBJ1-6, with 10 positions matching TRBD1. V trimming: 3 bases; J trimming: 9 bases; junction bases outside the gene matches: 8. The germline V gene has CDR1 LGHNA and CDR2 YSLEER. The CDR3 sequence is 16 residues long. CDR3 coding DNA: TGCGCCAGCAGCCACGTTATTGGACAGGGGGTTTCACCCCTCCACTTT. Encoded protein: CASSHVIGQGVSPLHF.

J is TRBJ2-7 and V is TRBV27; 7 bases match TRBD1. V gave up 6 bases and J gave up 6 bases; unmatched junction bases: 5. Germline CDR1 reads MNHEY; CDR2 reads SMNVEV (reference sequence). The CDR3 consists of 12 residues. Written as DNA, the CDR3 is TGTGCCAGCAGCCGACGGACAGGCGAGCAGTACTTC. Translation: CASSRRTGEQYF.

In nucleotides, the CDR3 is TGTGCCACCACGGACTCACCCGGACGGCTTGAGCAGTACTTC. Translation gives CATTDSPGRLEQYF. V usage is TRBV28 and J usage is TRBJ2-7; D may be TRBD2 (5 bases). CDR1 and CDR2 (germline): MDHEN, SYDVKM. This CDR3 comprises 14 residues. Trimming cost V 10 bases and J 7 bases, with 23 bases left between them.

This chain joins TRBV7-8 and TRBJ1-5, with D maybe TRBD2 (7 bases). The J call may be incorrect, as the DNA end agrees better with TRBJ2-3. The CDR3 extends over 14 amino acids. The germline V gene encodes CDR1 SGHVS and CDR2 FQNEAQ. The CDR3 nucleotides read TGTGCCAGCAGCTCCAATCTCGGGCGGGGGCCCCAGTATTTT. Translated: CASSSNLGRGPQYF.